This entry features one T cell receptor beta chain sequence. The antigen is undetermined. Germline values: CDR1 KGHSH, CDR2 LQKENI. The CDR3 consists of 13 residues. V was trimmed by 2 bases and J by 4 bases, leaving 5 bases between them. Vbeta (60) and Jbeta (13) primers were used in the PCR. The repertoire was sequenced with immunoSEQ multiplex PCR; TCRdb's copy has only in-frame clones and lacks some. The sample records 100,000 to 150,000 clones, roughly 83% being singletons. The data were obtained in a study of cytomegalovirus exposure and HLA in healthy donors. Overall study findings and caveats: In a later analysis, TCR beta V- and J-gene trimming showed a link to a missense DCLRE1C variant. An analysis that was carried out later associated 16,951 TCR beta sequences with HLA alleles at 0.05 false discovery rate.

This TCR came from a man younger than 35 in good health and CMV-seropositive. Sequences were obtained from PBMCs. The gene calls are TRBV18 and TRBJ2-2; TRBD1 might be the D (5 bases). CDR3 residues: CASSPGATGELFF. CDR3 in DNA: TGTGCCAGCTCACCAGGGGCCACCGGGGAGCTGTTTTTT.